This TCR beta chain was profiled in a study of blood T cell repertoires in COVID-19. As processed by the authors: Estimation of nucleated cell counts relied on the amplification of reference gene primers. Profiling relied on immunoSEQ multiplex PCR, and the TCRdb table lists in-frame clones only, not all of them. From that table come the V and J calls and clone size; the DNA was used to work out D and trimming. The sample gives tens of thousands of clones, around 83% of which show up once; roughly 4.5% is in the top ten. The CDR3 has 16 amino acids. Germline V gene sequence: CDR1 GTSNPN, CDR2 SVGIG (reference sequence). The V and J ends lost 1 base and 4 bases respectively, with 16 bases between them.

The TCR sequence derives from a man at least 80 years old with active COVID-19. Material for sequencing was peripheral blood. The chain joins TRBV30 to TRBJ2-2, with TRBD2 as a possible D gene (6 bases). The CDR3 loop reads CAWSETRAQGTGELFF. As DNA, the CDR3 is TGTGCCTGGAGTGAGACTAGGGCTCAAGGCACCGGGGAGCTGTTTTTT.